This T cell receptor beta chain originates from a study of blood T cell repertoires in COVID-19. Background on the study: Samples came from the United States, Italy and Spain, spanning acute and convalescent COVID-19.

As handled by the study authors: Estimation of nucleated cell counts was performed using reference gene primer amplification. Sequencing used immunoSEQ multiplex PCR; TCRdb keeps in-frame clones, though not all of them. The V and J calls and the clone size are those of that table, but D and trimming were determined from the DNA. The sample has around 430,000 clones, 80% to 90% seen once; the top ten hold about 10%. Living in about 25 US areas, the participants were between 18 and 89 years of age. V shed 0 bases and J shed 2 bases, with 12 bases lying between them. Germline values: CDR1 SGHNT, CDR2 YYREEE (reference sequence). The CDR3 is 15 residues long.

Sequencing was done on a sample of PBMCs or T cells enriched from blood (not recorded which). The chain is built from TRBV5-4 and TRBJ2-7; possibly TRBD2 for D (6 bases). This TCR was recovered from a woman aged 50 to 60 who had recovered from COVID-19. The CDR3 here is CASSLVGGSPYEQYF. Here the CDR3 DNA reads TGTGCCAGCAGCTTGGTTGGGGGGTCCCCCTACGAGCAGTACTTC.